The 7 T cell receptor beta chains below come from one sample, sequenced in a study of OX40 agonist ivuxolimab in advanced cancers. Data came from immunoSEQ multiplex PCR; TCRdb stores just in-frame clones and leaves some out. The sample carries approximately 22,000 clones, nearly 85% recorded once. The sample consisted of CD4+ or CD8+ T cells sorted from blood, taken in a trial of the OX40 agonist ivuxolimab. These receptors originate from an adult with an advanced solid tumor such as melanoma, head and neck, liver or kidney cancer.

The V gene is TRBV5-6, the J gene TRBJ1-5; tentative D call: TRBD1 (5 bases). V was trimmed by 2 bases and J by 2 bases, leaving 8 bases between them. The CDR3 sequence is 14 residues long. In germline, CDR1 is SGHDT, CDR2 YYEEEE. CDR3 in DNA: TGTGCCAGCAGCTTTCAACAGGGCAATCAGCCCCAGCATTTT. Protein: CASSFQQGNQPQHF. The whole variable domain, remainder taken from reference TRBV5-6 and TRBJ1-5, is DAGVTQSPTHLIKTRGQQVTLRCSPKSGHDTVSWYQQALGQGPQFIFQYYEEEERQRGNFPDRFSGHQFPNYSSELNVNALLLGDSALYLCASSFQQGNQPQHFGDGTRLSIL.

This clone is labeled as medium-sized (0.01 to 0.1%). The rearrangement uses TRBV27 and TRBJ1-5, with D maybe TRBD1 (6 bases). The germline CDR1 and CDR2 sequences are MNHEY and SMNVEV (reference sequence). This CDR3 has 15 amino acids. Trimming took off 3 bases at V and 6 bases at J, with 15 bases between the two ends. The DNA for the CDR3 is TGTGCCAGCAGTTTTGGGGGCGGGCGAGGTCAGCCCCAGCATTTT. It is translated as CASSFGGGRGQPQHF.

V usage is TRBV27 and J usage is TRBJ2-1; TRBD2 aligns across 11 bases. The ends lost 5 bases at V and 4 bases at J; junction bases unmatched: 7. Germline lookup yields CDR1 MNHEY and CDR2 SMNVEV (reference sequence). This CDR3 is built from 16 residues. The CDR3, as DNA: TGTGCCAGCAGTGGAAGACTAGCGGGACCTTACAATGAGCAGTTCTTC. Translation: CASSGRLAGPYNEQFF.

The gene calls are TRBV29-1 and TRBJ1-2; possible D gene TRBD1, 6 bases. Germline values: CDR1 SQVTM, CDR2 ANQGSEA. CDR3 length: 12 amino acids. Trimming cost V 7 bases and J 8 bases, with 17 bases left between them. The CDR3 DNA reads as TGCAGCGCTGGCCGGGGGGCCGAAGGCTACACCTTC. Translating it yields CSAGRGAEGYTF. Combining the CDR3 with reference TRBV29-1 and TRBJ1-2 gives the whole variable domain SAVISQKPSRDICQRGTSLTIQCQVDSQVTMMFWYRQQPGQSLTLIATANQGSEATYESGFVIDKFPISRPNLTFSTLTVSNMSPEDSSIYLCSAGRGAEGYTFGSGTRLTVV.

This rearrangement joins TRBV7-6 to TRBJ2-2; 9 bases match TRBD1. CDR1 and CDR2 from the germline V gene are SGHVS and FNYEAQ. V was pared by 5 bases and J by 5 bases, with 12 bases of the junction left unmatched. The CDR3 covers 17 residues. CDR3 bases: TGTGCCAGCAGCCAGACGACCACAGGGGGCTATACCGGGGAGCTGTTTTTT. Amino acids: CASSQTTTGGYTGELFF.

The CDR3 sequence is CASSVGQLASSNQPQHF. The CDR3 region has the DNA TGTGCCAGCAGTGTGGGACAACTCGCTTCTAGCAATCAGCCCCAGCATTTT. The gene calls are TRBV28 and TRBJ1-5, with a possible D match to TRBD1 (6 bases). Germline CDR1 is MDHEN and CDR2 is SYDVKM. The V end was cut by 5 bases, the J end by 0 bases, with 17 bases between. The CDR3 sequence is 17 residues long.

This clone has more than one count but fewer than ten. This chain joins TRBV27 and TRBJ1-1; no firm D call. V was trimmed by 2 bases and J by 0 bases, leaving 13 bases between them. This CDR3 has 16 residues. Germline V gene sequence: CDR1 MNHEY, CDR2 SMNVEV (reference sequence). The CDR3 DNA reads TGTGCCAGCAGTTTAGCTGCAGACCTAATGAACACTGAAGCTTTCTTT. Translation gives CASSLAADLMNTEAFF.